This entry is about one TCR beta chain. This clonotype has just a few counts. Its recognized antigen is unknown. A much larger clone lies one base from this, so it may be a read error. This sample was taken from a study of CD8+CD57+ T cells in acquired aplastic anemia (dated by TCRdb to 2016 to 2018). General notes on the study: DNA extracted from sorted CD4+ and CD8+ cells had a mean of roughly 3.4 ug, with a range of about 0.2 to 30 ug. CD8+CD57+ expansion was defined as a frequency above the mean frequency observed in healthy subjects.

Profiling of TCR beta VDJ combinations and CDR3 sequences used genomic DNA as the template. TCR repertoire sequencing was run on an Illumina HiSeq 2000. From the authors' description of their analysis: Repertoires were assessed using TRBV/TRBJ rearrangement plots, CDR3 size and DJ length profiles, and Simpson's diversity index. The most abundant DNA sequence in the deep sequencing data was defined as the immunodominant clone. CDR3 amino acid sequences were checked for sharing across subjects and were also compared against the VDJdb database and published repertoires. TCRdb redid the processing of the public reads, applying fastp at Q25 and MiXCR, and retained in-frame beta chains. Rows are combined by CDR3 protein, so each entry shows the most common genes and DNA. For this entry, the V and J calls and clone size follow TCRdb and not the study's own pipeline. A total of 90,000 to 150,000 distinct CDR3 sequences appear in this sample, 55% to 60% of them only once. Of the sample, roughly 29% falls within the top ten clones.

The patients picked for sequencing were ones in whom flow cytometry had shown an expansion of CD8+CD57+ cells. Every patient had severe acquired aplastic anemia, diagnosed using the International Study of Aplastic Anemia and Agranulocytosis and Camitta criteria. No patient had received any therapy when blood was sampled. TCR repertoires of sorted CD4+ and CD8+ blood T cells from severe aplastic anemia patients and healthy subjects were deep-sequenced in the study. Patients were enrolled under clinicaltrials.gov protocols 00001620, 01623167, 00001397, 00071045, 00081523 and 00961064 in the USA. Ficoll-Paque density gradient centrifugation was used to isolate peripheral blood mononuclear cells. Before DNA extraction, CD4+ and CD8+ T cells were sorted with FACS or magnetic beads. The CDR3 numbers 14 residues from cysteine through phenylalanine. Only CDR3 DNA remains: 42 bases, in frame from the first base. V trim: 4 bases; J trim: 3 bases; unmatched bases: 2. CDR1 and CDR2 (SGDLS, YYNGEE) derive from the germline V gene.

The paper's findings and limits, for the study overall: About 30 CD8+ CDR3 sequences were found to be shared between patients and controls, but these sequences appeared to be highly expressed in patients and within the immunodominant clones of the patients. Patients and healthy controls showed no significant difference in CD8+ Simpson's diversity (P=0.060).

The TCR originated in a human donor with aplastic anemia. This chain is built from TRBV9 and TRBJ2-2, and TRBD2 matches 8 of the central bases. Source material: sorted CD4+, CD8+, or CD8+CD57+ T cells (not recorded which) from PBMCs. The bases are TGTGCCAGCAGCTCGGGACTAGACACCGGGGAGCTGTTTTTT. Translation gives CASSSGLDTGELFF.